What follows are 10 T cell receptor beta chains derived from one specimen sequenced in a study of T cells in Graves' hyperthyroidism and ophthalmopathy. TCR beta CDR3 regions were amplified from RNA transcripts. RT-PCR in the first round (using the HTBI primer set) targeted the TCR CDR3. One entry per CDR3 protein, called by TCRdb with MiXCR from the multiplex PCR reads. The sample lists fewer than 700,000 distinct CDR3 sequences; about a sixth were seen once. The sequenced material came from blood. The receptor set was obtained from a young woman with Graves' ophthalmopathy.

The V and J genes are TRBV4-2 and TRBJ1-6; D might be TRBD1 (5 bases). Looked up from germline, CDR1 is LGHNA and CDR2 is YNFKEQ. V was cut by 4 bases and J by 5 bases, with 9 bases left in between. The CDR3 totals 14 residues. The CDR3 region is CASSLVGDNSPLHF. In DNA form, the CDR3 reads TGTGCCAGCAGCCTTGTAGGGGATAATTCACCCCTCCACTTT.

Here the CDR3 DNA reads TGTGCCAGCAGTAGGACAGGGGTAATTTTGCTGGTGCTCCACTATGGCTACACCTTC. Protein sequence: CASSRTGVILLVLHYGYTF. The V and J genes are TRBV2 and TRBJ1-2; 9 bases map to TRBD1. Losses at the gene ends were 5 bases for V and 3 bases for J; bases not matched to a gene: 19. The CDR3 extends over 19 amino acids. Per the germline V gene, CDR1 is SNHLY and CDR2 is FYNNEI.

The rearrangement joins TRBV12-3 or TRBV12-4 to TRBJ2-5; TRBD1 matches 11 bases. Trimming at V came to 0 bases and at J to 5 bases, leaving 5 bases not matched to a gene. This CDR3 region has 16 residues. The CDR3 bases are TGTGCCAGCAGTTTAGCGATGGGGACAGGGGGGGAGACCCAGTACTTC. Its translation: CASSLAMGTGGETQYF.

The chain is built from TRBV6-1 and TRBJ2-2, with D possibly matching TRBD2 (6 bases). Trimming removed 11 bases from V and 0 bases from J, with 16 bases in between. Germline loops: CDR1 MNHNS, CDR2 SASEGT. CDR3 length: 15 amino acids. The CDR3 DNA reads TGTGCCGCAGATTCCGGGACTTCGAACACCGGGGAGCTGTTTTTT. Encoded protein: CAADSGTSNTGELFF.

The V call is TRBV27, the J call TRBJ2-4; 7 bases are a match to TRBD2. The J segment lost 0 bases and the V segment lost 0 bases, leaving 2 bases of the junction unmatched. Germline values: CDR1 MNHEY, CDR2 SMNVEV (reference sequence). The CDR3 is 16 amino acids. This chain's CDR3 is CASSLSGGVAKNIQYF. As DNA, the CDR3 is TGTGCCAGCAGTTTATCGGGGGGGGTAGCCAAAAACATTCAGTACTTC.

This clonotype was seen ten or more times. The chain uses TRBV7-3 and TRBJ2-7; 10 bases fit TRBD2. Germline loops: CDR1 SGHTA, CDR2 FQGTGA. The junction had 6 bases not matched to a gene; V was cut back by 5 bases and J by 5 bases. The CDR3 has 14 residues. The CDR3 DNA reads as TGTGCCAGCAGCGGAACTAGCGGGACCGACGAGCAGTACTTC. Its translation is CASSGTSGTDEQYF.

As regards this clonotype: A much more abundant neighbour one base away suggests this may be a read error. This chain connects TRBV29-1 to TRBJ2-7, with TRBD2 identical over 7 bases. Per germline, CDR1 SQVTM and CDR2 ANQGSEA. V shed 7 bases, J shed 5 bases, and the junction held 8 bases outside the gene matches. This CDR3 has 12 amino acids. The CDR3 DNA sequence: TGCAGCGCTGAGGGAGGGGCTCACGAGCAGTACTTC. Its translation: CSAEGGAHEQYF.

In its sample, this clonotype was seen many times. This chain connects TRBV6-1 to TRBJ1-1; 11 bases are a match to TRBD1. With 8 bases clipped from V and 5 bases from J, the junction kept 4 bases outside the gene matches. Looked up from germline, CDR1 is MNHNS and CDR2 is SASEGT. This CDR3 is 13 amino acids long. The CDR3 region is CASAGTGGTEAFF. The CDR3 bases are TGTGCCAGCGCCGGGACAGGGGGTACTGAAGCTTTCTTT.

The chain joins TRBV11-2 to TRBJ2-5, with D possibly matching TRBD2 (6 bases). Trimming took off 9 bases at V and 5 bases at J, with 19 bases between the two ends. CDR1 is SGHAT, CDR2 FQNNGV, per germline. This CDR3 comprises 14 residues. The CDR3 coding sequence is TGTGCCAGTAGCCTCGGGGGAGAGAGGGAGACCCAGTACTTC. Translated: CASSLGGERETQYF.

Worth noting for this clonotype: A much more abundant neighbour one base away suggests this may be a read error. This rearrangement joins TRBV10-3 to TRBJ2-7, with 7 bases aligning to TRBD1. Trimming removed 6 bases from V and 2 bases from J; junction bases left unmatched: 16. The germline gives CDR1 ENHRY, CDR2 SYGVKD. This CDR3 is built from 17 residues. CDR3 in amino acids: CAISLTGRAPSPYEQYF. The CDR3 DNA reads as TGTGCCATCAGCCTGACAGGGAGAGCCCCGTCCCCCTACGAGCAGTACTTC.